The clone carrying this T cell receptor beta chain was counted ten times or more. Germline is not matched at one junction end, which may reflect a read error. Documented time point: newly diagnosed GD, antithyroid drugs for less than 3 months. The TCR library was prepared using RNA isolated from PBMCs. The CDR3 covers 12 residues. Looked up from germline, CDR1 is KGHSH and CDR2 is LQKENI. Construction of the TCR beta libraries employed iRepertoire HTBI primers in conjunction with Arm-PCR of CDR3 regions. MiXCR, run by TCRdb on the multiplex PCR reads, gives a single entry per CDR3 protein. The sample carries 250,000 to 300,000 distinct CDR3 sequences, around a sixth recorded once. This record comes from a study of regulatory T cells in long-lasting Graves disease. The same data also contributed to another study, on T cells in Graves' hyperthyroidism and ophthalmopathy.

The specimen was peripheral blood mononuclear cells (PBMCs), collected at new diagnosis, from a patient treated with antithyroid drugs. This receptor was identified in a woman aged 25 to 39 with Graves disease. The rearrangement uses TRBV18 and TRBJ1-5, with D possibly being TRBD1 (6 bases). DNA of the CDR3: TGCGCCAGCAGCCCAGGGGATCAGCCCCAGCATTTT. This encodes CASSPGDQPQHF.